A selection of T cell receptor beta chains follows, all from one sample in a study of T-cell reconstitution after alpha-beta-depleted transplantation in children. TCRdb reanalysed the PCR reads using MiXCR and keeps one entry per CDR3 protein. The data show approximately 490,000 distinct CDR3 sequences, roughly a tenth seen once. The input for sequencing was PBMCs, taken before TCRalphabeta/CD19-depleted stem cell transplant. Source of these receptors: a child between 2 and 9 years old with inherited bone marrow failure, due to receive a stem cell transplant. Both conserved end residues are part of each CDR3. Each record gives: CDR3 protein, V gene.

CDR3 protein: CASSQDGVGPYEQYF
V gene: TRBV4-3

CDR3 protein: CASSAASGRAGEQFF
V gene: TRBV7-9

CDR3 protein: CASSTRTGPDGYTF
V gene: TRBV6-1

CDR3 protein: CSVEGGTSGSEEQFF
V gene: TRBV29-1

CDR3 protein: CSPGYIQGNTEAFF
V gene: TRBV29-1

CDR3 protein: CASSPGTHHNEQFF
V gene: TRBV7-9

CDR3 protein: CASTSPPPDPSYEQYF
V gene: TRBV6-4

CDR3 protein: CSAGIRQAGSYEQYF
V gene: TRBV29-1

CDR3 protein: CASSLGLELGTGELFF
V gene: TRBV7-9

CDR3 protein: CASSLLRESYEQYF
V gene: TRBV5-4

CDR3 protein: CSVDSAGGSDTQYF
V gene: TRBV29-1

CDR3 protein: CASSSRTGQEAFF
V gene: TRBV7-8

CDR3 protein: CASSYGLKNIQYF
V gene: TRBV6-6

CDR3 protein: CASSPLENSSTDTQYF
V gene: TRBV28

CDR3 protein: CASSLLRRMRETQYF
V gene: TRBV7-9

CDR3 protein: CASSYSGPWGEAFF
V gene: TRBV6-5

CDR3 protein: CAWSVAGEAFF
V gene: TRBV30

CDR3 protein: CASSQEASGVREQFF
V gene: TRBV4-1

CDR3 protein: CASSQEGSASGNTIYF
V gene: TRBV4-3

CDR3 protein: CASSPSTEAFF
V gene: TRBV12-3/TRBV12-4

CDR3 protein: CSALADGYGELFF
V gene: TRBV20-1

CDR3 protein: CASSSTPPINEQFF
V gene: TRBV7-9

CDR3 protein: CASSLFGGSGEQYF
V gene: TRBV7-2

CDR3 protein: CASTAGVLEQFF
V gene: TRBV12-3/TRBV12-4